The T cell receptor (beta chain) described here comes from a study of cytomegalovirus exposure and HLA in healthy donors. 60 Vbeta and 13 Jbeta primers were used in PCR. Clones were read by immunoSEQ multiplex PCR, and TCRdb kept only the in-frame ones, dropping some. The sample yields some 190,000 clones, around 77% seen once. The study, taken as a whole, reports: A later analysis reportedly found that, within productive TCRs, an Asian-associated ancestry cluster had fewer N-insertions than the mean observed across the roughly 700 donors. The study assumed roughly uniform donor sequencing depth for presence/absence analyses.

About this clone: What it binds is not known.

Specimen: PBMCs. The source is a woman in her twenties or thirties in good health and CMV-seronegative.

This chain's CDR3 is CASSLATGTQGGTEAFF. As DNA, the CDR3 is TGTGCCAGCAGCTTGGCAACCGGGACCCAAGGGGGAACTGAAGCTTTCTTT. The V gene is TRBV5-4, the J gene TRBJ1-1; the D gene is possibly TRBD1 (6 bases). Looked up from germline, CDR1 is SGHNT and CDR2 is YYREEE (reference sequence). V shed 0 bases and J shed 5 bases, with 20 bases lying between them. This CDR3 has 17 amino acids.